A single sample is the source of the 32 T cell receptor beta chains below, sequenced in a study of T cell responses to AZD1222 COVID-19 vaccine. Here immunoSEQ multiplex PCR was the method, and the copy in TCRdb shows in-frame clones only, minus some. The table has 200,000 to 300,000 clones, more than 80% seen once. Specimen: peripheral blood, collected on day 0 of AZD1222 vaccination. These receptors all stem from an adult in good health.

This clone has only one observation. An end of the junction differs from the germline gene, which may be a read error. The chain combines TRBV15 with TRBJ2-7, with TRBD1 matching over 10 bases. CDR3 length equals 15 residues. CDR1 is LNHNV, CDR2 YYDKDF, per germline (reference sequence). CDR3 loop: CATSREGTGAYEQYF. The CDR3 bases are TGTGCCACCAGCCGAGAGGGGACAGGGGCCTACGAGCAGTACTTC.

For the CDR3, the DNA is TGTGCCAGCAGCCGGGCAGACGGGGAGCTGTTTTTT. This encodes CASSRADGELFF. This chain connects TRBV4-2 to TRBJ2-2, with unresolved D. Trimming shortened V by 4 bases and J by 7 bases, and 7 bases separated the two germline ends. Germline CDR1 LGHNA, CDR2 YNFKEQ. The CDR3 length is 12 residues.

The chain combines TRBV19 with TRBJ1-2; the D is unclear. The CDR3 extends over 15 amino acids. Germline lookup yields CDR1 LNHDA and CDR2 SQIVND (reference sequence). The V end was cut by 0 bases, the J end by 6 bases, with 14 bases between. In nucleotides, the CDR3 is TGTGCCAGTAGTATAGATAGTCCAGGCGGGAATGGCTACACCTTC. Its protein is CASSIDSPGGNGYTF.

V gene TRBV5-6 combines with J gene TRBJ2-7; D ambiguous. The CDR3 spans 12 residues. Trimming took off 1 base at V and 6 bases at J, with 8 bases between the two ends. Germline V CDR1 and CDR2: SGHDT, YYEEEE. CDR3 loop: CASSLTEAEQYF. CDR3 DNA sequence: TGTGCCAGCAGCTTGACAGAGGCCGAGCAGTACTTC.

J is TRBJ1-2 and V is TRBV19, with a tentative D call TRBD1 (6 bases). This CDR3 is 13 amino acids long. In germline, CDR1 is LNHDA, CDR2 SQIVND (reference sequence). V was cut by 7 bases and J by 3 bases, with 12 bases left in between. CDR3 residues: CASKRAGDYGYTF. In nucleotides, the CDR3 is TGTGCCAGTAAGAGGGCAGGGGACTATGGCTACACCTTC.

Turning to this clone: This same CDR3 is encoded by further DNA sequences in the sample. V usage is TRBV9 and J usage is TRBJ2-1, with TRBD1 identical over 8 bases. Trimming at V came to 0 bases and at J to 7 bases, leaving 6 bases not matched to a gene. This CDR3 comprises 15 residues. CDR1 is SGDLS, CDR2 YYNGEE, per germline. CDR3 protein: CASSVGAGGPNEQFF. The CDR3 coding sequence is TGTGCCAGCAGCGTAGGGGCAGGGGGCCCGAATGAGCAGTTCTTC.

The V gene is TRBV5-1, the J gene TRBJ2-2; D gene unclear. Trimming shortened V by 3 bases and J by 5 bases, and 8 bases separated the two germline ends. Germline V gene sequence: CDR1 SGHRS, CDR2 YFSETQ. The length of the CDR3 is 13 residues. The CDR3 DNA sequence: TGCGCCAGCAGCTCCTCTGGGACCGGGGAGCTGTTTTTT. Translated: CASSSSGTGELFF.

This clone was detected a few times. The DNA is left out, because the CDR3 cannot be placed on it with certainty; the CDR3 is given as TCRdb lists it. The chain employs TRBV18 and TRBJ1-1. Both ends counted, the CDR3 spans 16 residues. Looked up from germline, CDR1 is KGHSH and CDR2 is LQKENI. The CDR3 spells CASSPPFGAGDTEAFF.

The rearrangement uses TRBV19 and TRBJ1-5; TRBD1 might be the D (5 bases). The CDR3 loop spans 16 amino acids. Germline V gene sequence: CDR1 LNHDA, CDR2 SQIVND (reference sequence). V was shortened by 7 bases and J by 0 bases, with 16 bases between the two germline ends. In DNA form, the CDR3 reads TGTGCCAGTAACATGGGGGGAAGGTATAGCAATCAGCCCCAGCATTTT. Amino acids: CASNMGGRYSNQPQHF.

The chain carries TRBV14 and TRBJ2-2; D tentatively reads TRBD1 or TRBD2 (6 bases each). CDR3 length equals 15 residues. Germline CDR1 and CDR2: SGHDN and FVKESK. V lost 2 bases to trimming and J lost 5 bases, with 12 bases between them. CDR3 DNA: TGTGCCAGCAGCCAACGAAGAGGGGGGACCGGGGAGCTGTTTTTT. It encodes CASSQRRGGTGELFF.

The rearrangement joins TRBV7-2 to TRBJ2-1; 16 nucleotides line up with TRBD2. The CDR3 is 17 amino acids. Germline lookup yields CDR1 SGHTA and CDR2 FQGNSA. The junction had 10 bases not matched to a gene; V was cut back by 5 bases and J by 9 bases. The CDR3 DNA is TGTGCCAGCAGCAACCCCCGGGGACTAGCGGGAGGGCGTGAGCAGTTCTTC. Its translation is CASSNPRGLAGGREQFF.

The chain links TRBV29-1 to TRBJ2-1; D gene uncertain. CDR1 is SQVTM, CDR2 ANQGSEA, per germline. With 4 bases removed from V and 6 bases from J, the gap between germline ends came to 10 bases. The CDR3 is made up of 12 amino acids. The CDR3 region has the DNA TGCAGCGTTGTGGATGACTCCAATGAGCAGTTCTTC. It encodes CSVVDDSNEQFF.

The genes are TRBV6-5 and TRBJ2-3, with a weak D call TRBD2 (5 bases). V was clipped by 0 bases and J by 2 bases, with 9 bases between them. This CDR3 spans 15 amino acids. Germline lookup yields CDR1 MNHEY and CDR2 SVGAGI. The DNA of the CDR3 is TGTGCCAGCAGTTACTCCGGGATTCACACAGATACGCAGTATTTT. The encoded protein is CASSYSGIHTDTQYF.

V gene TRBV7-9 combines with J gene TRBJ2-2, with 9 nucleotides matching TRBD2. The CDR3 runs to 14 residues. Losses at the gene ends were 5 bases for V and 7 bases for J; bases not matched to a gene: 5. The germline V gene has CDR1 SEHNR and CDR2 FQNEAQ (reference sequence). The CDR3 sequence: CASSPKLAGGELFF. In DNA, the CDR3 is TGTGCCAGCAGCCCTAAACTAGCGGGCGGGGAGCTGTTTTTT.

CDR3 nucleotide sequence: TGCGCCAGCAGCGACCAGGGACAGGGGGCTGAAGCTTTCTTT. As protein: CASSDQGQGAEAFF. V gene TRBV5-1 combines with J gene TRBJ1-1; 11 bases map to TRBD1. After removal of 4 bases from V and 6 bases from J, the junction contained 5 bases not matched to a gene. Germline V CDR1 and CDR2: SGHRS, YFSETQ. This CDR3 region has 14 residues.

This clone was observed once. J is TRBJ1-4 and V is TRBV9; the D gene is possibly TRBD1 (5 bases). The germline V gene has CDR1 SGDLS and CDR2 YYNGEE. The CDR3 loop spans 15 amino acids. The V gene lost 0 bases and the J gene lost 7 bases, with 13 bases spanning the gap. CDR3 loop: CASSVGWGTGEKLFF. DNA for the CDR3: TGTGCCAGCAGCGTAGGATGGGGGACGGGTGAAAAACTGTTTTTT.

V is TRBV3-1 (or the pseudogene TRBV3-2) and J is TRBJ1-4; TRBD1 matches 9 bases. V lost 2 bases to trimming and J lost 10 bases; unmatched junction nucleotides: 8. The germline gives CDR1 LGHDT, CDR2 YNNKEL (reference sequence). The CDR3 has 15 amino acids. CDR3 coding DNA: TGTGCCAGCAGCCAAAAGGTGGTGACAGGGGGAAAACTGTTTTTT. Protein product: CASSQKVVTGGKLFF.

The CDR3 DNA follows: TGCGCCAGCAGCCAAGATCCGGGCGGGGGGACTGAAGCTTTCTTT. This translates into CASSQDPGGGTEAFF. The genes are TRBV4-3 and TRBJ1-1, with D maybe TRBD1 (5 bases). Germline lookup yields CDR1 LGHNA and CDR2 YSLEER. This CDR3 region has 15 residues. Trimming stripped 0 bases from V and 5 bases from J, with 13 bases between.

The rearrangement links TRBV25-1 to TRBJ1-1; 8 nucleotides agree with TRBD1. The CDR3 has 14 residues. CDR1 is MGHDK, CDR2 SYGVNS, per germline. With V trimmed by 4 bases and J by 2 bases, 3 bases remained unmatched. The CDR3 spells CASSARGRNTEAFF. The CDR3 nucleotides read TGTGCCAGCAGTGCCAGGGGGCGAAACACTGAAGCTTTCTTT.

The chain recombines TRBV2 with TRBJ1-3, with TRBD1 matching 10 bases. J was trimmed by 2 bases and V by 5 bases; bases with no gene match: 3. The CDR3 is 15 amino acids. Germline values: CDR1 SNHLY, CDR2 FYNNEI. CDR3 region: CASSSGTGAGNTIYF. The DNA of the CDR3 is TGTGCCAGCAGTTCCGGGACAGGGGCTGGAAACACCATATATTTT.

The rearrangement uses TRBV3-1 (or the pseudogene TRBV3-2) and TRBJ2-6; D might be TRBD2 (5 bases). V lost 4 bases and J lost 2, with 12 bases in between. There are 16 residues in the CDR3. Germline V gene data show CDR1 as LGHDT and CDR2 as YNNKEL (reference sequence). As DNA, the CDR3 is TGTGCCAGCAGCCCTCTACGGGGTACTGGGGCCAACGTCCTGACTTTC. This encodes CASSPLRGTGANVLTF.

The rearrangement links TRBV28 to TRBJ1-1, with no clear D. Germline V gene lookup returns CDR1 MDHEN and CDR2 SYDVKM. V lost 7 bases, J lost 0 bases, and 12 bases lay in between. This CDR3 is built from 14 residues. DNA of the CDR3: TGTGCCAGCACCTCCCCGGGGATGAACACTGAAGCTTTCTTT. The encoded protein is CASTSPGMNTEAFF.

J is TRBJ2-7 and V is TRBV5-1; either TRBD1 or TRBD2 may fit D (5 bases each). This CDR3 has 13 residues. CDR1 is SGHRS and CDR2 is YFSETQ in the germline V gene. With 6 bases removed from V and 5 bases from J, the gap between germline ends came to 15 bases. This CDR3 is CASNQGDRNEQYF. In DNA form, the CDR3 reads TGCGCCAGCAATCAGGGAGACCGGAACGAGCAGTACTTC.

This CDR3 reads CASSPRQVRPGEQYF. In DNA, the CDR3 is TGTGCCAGCAGTCCTCGACAGGTACGACCGGGCGAGCAGTACTTC. The genes are TRBV27 and TRBJ2-7; D is perhaps TRBD1 (6 bases). The CDR3 runs 15 residues. With 5 bases removed from V and 6 bases from J, the gap between germline ends came to 20 bases. Germline values: CDR1 MNHEY, CDR2 SMNVEV (reference sequence).

This sequence joins TRBV27 and TRBJ2-7; 9 nucleotides line up with TRBD2. The CDR3 is 20 amino acids. Looked up from germline, CDR1 is MNHEY and CDR2 is SMNVEV (reference sequence). Trimming at V came to 5 bases and at J to 0 bases, leaving 20 bases not matched to a gene. CDR3 sequence (DNA): TGTGCCAGCAGTGTAAGGGGACTAGCTGGGAGGCCTCTTAGCTCCTACGAGCAGTACTTC. This encodes CASSVRGLAGRPLSSYEQYF.

The chain recombines TRBV3-1 (or the pseudogene TRBV3-2) with TRBJ2-3, with 7 positions matching TRBD1. This CDR3 comprises 14 residues. Germline assignment: CDR1 LGHDT and CDR2 YNNKEL (reference sequence). The V gene end was trimmed by 3 bases and the J gene end by 3 bases; junction bases not matched to a gene: 3. Here the CDR3 DNA reads TGTGCCAGCAGCCATAGACAGGGTACAGATACGCAGTATTTT. It yields the protein CASSHRQGTDTQYF.

The CDR3 is CASSRDRSAGTEAFF. The CDR3 nucleotides are TGTGCCAGCAGTCGAGACAGGAGCGCCGGGACTGAAGCTTTCTTT. The chain recombines TRBV6-5 with TRBJ1-1; maybe TRBD1 (6 bases). Trimming pared 5 bases from V and 5 bases from J, leaving 18 bases between. The CDR3 is made up of 15 amino acids. Germline lookup yields CDR1 MNHEY and CDR2 SVGAGI.

Comments on this clone: The junction departs from germline at one end; a sequencing error may be responsible. The rearrangement uses TRBV13 and TRBJ2-1; 9 nucleotides agree with TRBD2. Per germline, CDR1 PRHDT and CDR2 FYEKMQ (reference sequence). The CDR3 spans 12 residues. The CDR3 spells CASSFSTSGTLF. In DNA form, the CDR3 reads TGTGCCAGCAGCTTCTCGACTAGCGGTACGCTCTTC.

This chain connects TRBV7-3 to TRBJ2-3; 8 nucleotides align to TRBD2. J was trimmed by 1 base and V by 5 bases; bases with no gene match: 5. This CDR3 comprises 15 residues. Per the germline V gene, CDR1 is SGHTA and CDR2 is FQGTGA. As DNA, the CDR3 is TGTGCCAGCAGCCGAGAAGCGGGGGGCACAGATACGCAGTATTTT. Protein product: CASSREAGGTDTQYF. Complete variable domain (other parts from reference TRBV7-3 and TRBJ2-3): GAGVSQTPSNKVTEKGKYVELRCDPISGHTALYWYRQSLGQGPEFLIYFQGTGAADDSGLPNDRFFAVRPEGSVSTLKIQRTERGDSAVYLCASSREAGGTDTQYFGPGTRLTVL.

The J gene is TRBJ2-1, the V gene TRBV19; 10 bases agree with TRBD2. The ends lost 5 bases at V and 3 bases at J; junction bases unmatched: 4. The CDR3 extends over 15 amino acids. CDR1 LNHDA and CDR2 SQIVND come from the germline V gene (reference sequence). The CDR3 DNA reads TGTGCCAGTAGTGGTTCTAGCGGGGGCTACAATGAGCAGTTCTTC. Translating it yields CASSGSSGGYNEQFF.

The chain is built from TRBV28 and TRBJ1-2; maybe TRBD1 (5 bases). The CDR3 has 12 residues. Germline CDR1 is MDHEN and CDR2 is SYDVKM. Trimming shortened V by 2 bases and J by 9 bases, and 10 bases separated the two germline ends. The CDR3 loop reads CASSLPQGSYTF. CDR3 coding DNA: TGTGCCAGCAGTTTACCCCAGGGCAGCTACACCTTC.

This chain uses TRBV4-2 with TRBJ1-6; D is ambiguous. V lost 0 bases, J lost 7 bases, and 10 bases lay in between. The CDR3 extends over 15 amino acids. CDR1 is LGHNA and CDR2 is YNFKEQ in the germline V gene. CDR3 loop: CASSQDGGQNSPLHF. Written as DNA, the CDR3 is TGTGCCAGCAGCCAAGACGGAGGGCAGAATTCACCCCTCCACTTT.